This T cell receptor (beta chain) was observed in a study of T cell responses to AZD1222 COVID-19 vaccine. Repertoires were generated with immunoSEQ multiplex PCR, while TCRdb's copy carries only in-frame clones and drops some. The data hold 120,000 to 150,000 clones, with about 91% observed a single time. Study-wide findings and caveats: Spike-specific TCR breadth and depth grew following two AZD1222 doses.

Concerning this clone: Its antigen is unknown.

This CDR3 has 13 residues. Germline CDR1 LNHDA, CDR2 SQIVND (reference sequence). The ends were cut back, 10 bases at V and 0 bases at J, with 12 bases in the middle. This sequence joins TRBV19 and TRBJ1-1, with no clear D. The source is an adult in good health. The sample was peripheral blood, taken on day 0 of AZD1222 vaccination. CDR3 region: CATCRSMNTEAFF. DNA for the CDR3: TGTGCCACCTGCCGATCCATGAACACTGAAGCTTTCTTT.